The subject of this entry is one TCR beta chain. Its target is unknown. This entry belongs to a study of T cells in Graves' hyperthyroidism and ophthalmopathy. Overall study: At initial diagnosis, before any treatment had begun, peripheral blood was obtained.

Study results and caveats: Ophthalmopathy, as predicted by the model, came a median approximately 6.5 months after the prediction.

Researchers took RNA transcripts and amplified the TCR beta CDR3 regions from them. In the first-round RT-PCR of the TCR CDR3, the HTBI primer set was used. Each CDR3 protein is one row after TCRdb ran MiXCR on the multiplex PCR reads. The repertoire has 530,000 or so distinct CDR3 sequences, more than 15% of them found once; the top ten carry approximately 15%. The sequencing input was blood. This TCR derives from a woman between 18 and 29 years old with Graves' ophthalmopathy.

Here the CDR3 DNA reads TGTGCCAGCAGTGAACCAGGGACTGGAAACACCATATATTTT. It is translated as CASSEPGTGNTIYF. The chain uses TRBV25-1 and TRBJ1-3, with D possibly TRBD1 on 5 matching bases. The V gene's germline CDR1 is MGHDK and CDR2 SYGVNS. Trimming removed 2 bases from V and 2 bases from J, with 7 bases in between. This CDR3 comprises 14 residues.